The clone carrying this TCR beta chain was picked up one time. This record belongs to a study of blood T cell repertoires in COVID-19. Turning to the study itself: Specimens from acute and convalescent COVID-19 originated in the United States, Italy and Spain. Sources were T cells, B-cell-depleted T cells, or PBMCs; the material itself was cDNA or gDNA.

Seattle patients were enrolled during active infection and followed longitudinally. In the original workflow: Counts of nucleated cells, estimated from reference gene primer amplification, were obtained. Repertoires were generated with immunoSEQ multiplex PCR, while TCRdb's copy carries only in-frame clones and drops some. The V and J calls and clone size come from that table; D and trimming were worked out from the DNA. The data contain 85,000 to 100,000 clones, 81% of them singletons. The source material was peripheral blood. This clonotype was sampled from a man older than 75 with COVID-19, enrolled during active disease.

CDR3 sequence reads: CASSLRGGSYEQYF. The CDR3 DNA reads TGTGCCAGCAGTTTAAGGGGGGGTTCCTACGAGCAGTACTTC. This chain joins TRBV28 and TRBJ2-7; tentative D call: TRBD2 (7 bases). CDR1 and CDR2 from the germline V gene are MDHEN and SYDVKM. Trimming pared 2 bases from V and 1 base from J, leaving 9 bases between. The CDR3 contains 14 residues.